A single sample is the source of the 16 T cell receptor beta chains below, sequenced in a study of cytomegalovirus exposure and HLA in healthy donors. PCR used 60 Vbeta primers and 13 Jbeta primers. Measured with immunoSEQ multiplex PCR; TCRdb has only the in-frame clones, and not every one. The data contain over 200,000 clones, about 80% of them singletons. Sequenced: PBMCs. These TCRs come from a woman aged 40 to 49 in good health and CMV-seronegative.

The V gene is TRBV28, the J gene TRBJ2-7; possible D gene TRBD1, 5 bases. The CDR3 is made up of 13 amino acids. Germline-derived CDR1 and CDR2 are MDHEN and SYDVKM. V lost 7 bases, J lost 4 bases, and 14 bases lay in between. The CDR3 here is CASTTGRVYEQYF. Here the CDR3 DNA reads TGTGCCAGCACCACGGGCAGGGTTTACGAGCAGTACTTC.

The CDR3 bases are TGTGCCAGCAGCCCCGGGGCTAGCGGATCCTACGAGCAGTACTTC. Translating it yields CASSPGASGSYEQYF. The chain is built from TRBV6-5 and TRBJ2-7; 7 bases fit TRBD2. V lost 6 bases to trimming and J lost 1 base; unmatched junction nucleotides: 9. The CDR3 spans 15 residues. Germline-derived CDR1 and CDR2 are MNHEY and SVGAGI.

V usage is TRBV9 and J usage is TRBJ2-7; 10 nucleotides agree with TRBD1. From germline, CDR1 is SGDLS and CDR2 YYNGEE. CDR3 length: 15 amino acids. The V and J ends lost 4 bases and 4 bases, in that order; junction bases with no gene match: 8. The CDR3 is CASSPRTGGGYEQYF. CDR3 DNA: TGTGCCAGCAGCCCCAGGACAGGGGGAGGGTACGAGCAGTACTTC.

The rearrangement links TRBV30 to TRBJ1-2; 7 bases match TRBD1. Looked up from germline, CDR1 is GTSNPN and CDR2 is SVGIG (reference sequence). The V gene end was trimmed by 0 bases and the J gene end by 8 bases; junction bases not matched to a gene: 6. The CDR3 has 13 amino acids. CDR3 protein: CAWSVKTGVGYTF. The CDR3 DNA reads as TGTGCCTGGAGTGTCAAAACAGGGGTCGGCTACACCTTC.

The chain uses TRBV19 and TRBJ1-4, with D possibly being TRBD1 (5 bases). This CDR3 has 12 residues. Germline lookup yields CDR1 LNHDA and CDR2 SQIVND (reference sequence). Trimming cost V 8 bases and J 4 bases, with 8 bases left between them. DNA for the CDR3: TGTGCCAGTCAGCAGGGTAATGAAAAACTGTTTTTT. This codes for CASQQGNEKLFF.

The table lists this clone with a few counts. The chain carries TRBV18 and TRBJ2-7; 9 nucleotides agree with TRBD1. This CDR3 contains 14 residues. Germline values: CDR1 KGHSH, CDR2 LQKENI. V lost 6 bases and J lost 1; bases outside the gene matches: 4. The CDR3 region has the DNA TGTGCCAGCTCCTCCGGGACAGGGTCCTACGAGCAGTACTTC. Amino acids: CASSSGTGSYEQYF. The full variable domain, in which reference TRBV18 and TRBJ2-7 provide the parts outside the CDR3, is NAGVMQNPRHLVRRRGQEARLRCSPMKGHSHVYWYRQLPEEGLKFMVYLQKENIIDESGMPKERFSAEFPKEGPSILRIQQVVRGDSAAYFCASSSGTGSYEQYFGPGTRLTVT.

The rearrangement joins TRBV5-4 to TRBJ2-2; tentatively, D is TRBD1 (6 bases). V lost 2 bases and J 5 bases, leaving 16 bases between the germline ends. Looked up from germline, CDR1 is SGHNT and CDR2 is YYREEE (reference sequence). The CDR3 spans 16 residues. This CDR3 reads CASSFIGGSRTGELFF. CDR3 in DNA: TGTGCCAGCAGCTTTATTGGGGGCTCAAGGACCGGGGAGCTGTTTTTT.

The CDR3 DNA sequence: TGCGCCAGCAGCATCCAGCCTCGGGACAGAGACACTGAAGCTTTCTTT. It yields the protein CASSIQPRDRDTEAFF. V is TRBV5-1 and J is TRBJ1-1, with 7 bases matching TRBD1. The germline V gene has CDR1 SGHRS and CDR2 YFSETQ. This CDR3 is 16 amino acids long. V dropped 4 bases and J dropped 3; count of bases not matched to a gene: 12.

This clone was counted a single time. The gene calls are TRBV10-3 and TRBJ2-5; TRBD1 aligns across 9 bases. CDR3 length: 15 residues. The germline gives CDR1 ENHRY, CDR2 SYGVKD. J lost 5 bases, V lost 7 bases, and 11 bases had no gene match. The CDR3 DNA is TGTGCCATCACCCCAGGGACAGGGTGGGGGGAGACCCAGTACTTC. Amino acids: CAITPGTGWGETQYF.

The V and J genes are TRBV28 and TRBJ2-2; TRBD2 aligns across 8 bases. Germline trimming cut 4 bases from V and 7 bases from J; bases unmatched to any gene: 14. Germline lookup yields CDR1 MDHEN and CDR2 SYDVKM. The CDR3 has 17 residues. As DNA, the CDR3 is TGTGCCAGCAGTTCGTCGGGGGGGGCTCAGGGTGGCGGGGAGCTGTTTTTT. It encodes CASSSSGGAQGGGELFF.

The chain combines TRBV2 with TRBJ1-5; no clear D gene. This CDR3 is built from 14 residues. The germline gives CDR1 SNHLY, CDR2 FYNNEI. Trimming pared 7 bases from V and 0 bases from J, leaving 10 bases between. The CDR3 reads CASKEIHSNQPQHF. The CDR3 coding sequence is TGTGCCAGCAAGGAGATTCATAGCAATCAGCCCCAGCATTTT.

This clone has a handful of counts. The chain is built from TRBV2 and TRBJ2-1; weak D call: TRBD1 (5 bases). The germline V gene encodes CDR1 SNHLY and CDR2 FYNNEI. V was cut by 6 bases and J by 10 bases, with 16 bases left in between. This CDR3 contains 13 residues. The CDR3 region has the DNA TGTGCCAGCAGGCTAGGGGTAGGGAACGAGCAGTTCTTC. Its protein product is CASRLGVGNEQFF.

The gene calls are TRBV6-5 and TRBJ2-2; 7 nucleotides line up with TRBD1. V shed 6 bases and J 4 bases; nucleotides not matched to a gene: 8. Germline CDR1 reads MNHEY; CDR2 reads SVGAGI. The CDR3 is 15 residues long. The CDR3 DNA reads TGTGCCAGCAGATACGACAGGGTTGGCACCGGGGAGCTGTTTTTT. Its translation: CASRYDRVGTGELFF.

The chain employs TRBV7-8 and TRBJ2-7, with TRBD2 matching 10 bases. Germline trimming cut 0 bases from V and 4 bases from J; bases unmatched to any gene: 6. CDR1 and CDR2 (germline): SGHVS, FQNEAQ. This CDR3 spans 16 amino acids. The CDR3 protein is CASSLASSGGAYEQYF. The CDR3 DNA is TGTGCCAGCAGCTTAGCTTCCAGCGGGGGGGCATACGAGCAGTACTTC.

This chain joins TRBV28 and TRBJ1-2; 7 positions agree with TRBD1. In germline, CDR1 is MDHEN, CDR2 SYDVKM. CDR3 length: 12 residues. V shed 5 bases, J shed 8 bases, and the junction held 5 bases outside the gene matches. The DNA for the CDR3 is TGTGCCAGCAGTGTGACAGGGAAAGGCTACACCTTC. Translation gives CASSVTGKGYTF.

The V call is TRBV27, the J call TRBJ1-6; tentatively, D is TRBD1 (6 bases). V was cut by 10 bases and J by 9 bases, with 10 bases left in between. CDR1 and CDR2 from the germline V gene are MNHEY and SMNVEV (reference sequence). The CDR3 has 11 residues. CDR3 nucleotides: TGTGCCACCCAGGGGAGTTCACCCCTCCACTTT. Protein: CATQGSSPLHF.